This T cell receptor (beta chain) was found in a study of shared clonotypes between healthy human individuals. Overall study results and limits: In this cohort, only blood was sampled, and tissue repertoires likely differ. Lower generation probabilities were found for non-shared clonotypes than for those shared by all four donors.

V was cut by 0 bases and J by 0 bases, with 9 bases left in between. CDR1 and CDR2 from the germline V gene are SGHRS and YFSETQ. The CDR3 covers 15 residues. Remarks on this clone: What it recognizes is unknown. Other nucleotide sequences from this sample produce the same CDR3.

Replicate PCRs from sorted subsets contained roughly 220 ng DNA, which is approximately 30,000 T cell genomes. Only in-frame clones appear in the TCRdb table, and some are missing; sequencing was by immunoSEQ multiplex PCR. In the table there are roughly 2 million clones, roughly 95% of which are singletons. This receptor was identified in a young man in good health. This sequence joins TRBV5-1 and TRBJ1-1; no reliable D call. The sequenced material came from naive CD4+ T cells sorted from blood. Subset given: CD45RA+ positively selected. CDR3 in amino acids: CASSLGQTLNTEAFF. The DNA of the CDR3 is TGCGCCAGCAGCTTGGGTCAGACCTTGAACACTGAAGCTTTCTTT. Full variable domain (outside the CDR3, taken from reference TRBV5-1 and TRBJ1-1): KAGVTQTPRYLIKTRGQQVTLSCSPISGHRSVSWYQQTPGQGLQFLFEYFSETQRNKGNFPGRFSGRQFSNSRSEMNVSTLELGDSALYLCASSLGQTLNTEAFFGQGTRLTVV.